This is a list of T cell receptor beta chains from one sample in a study of HIV-infected patients and healthy controls. Using its own MiXCR run on the 5' RACE reads, TCRdb lists one record per CDR3 protein. The sample comprises more than 8,000 distinct CDR3 sequences, 6.5% to 9% of which are singletons, and more than 5% rests with the top ten. The specimen sequenced was blood. The receptors were gathered from an adult in good health. Both conserved end residues are part of each CDR3. Part of the rows lack a size; the others show once, few, many or a class for expanded clones.

CDR3 protein	V gene	J gene	clone size
CASSLMREHYEQYF	TRBV7-2	TRBJ2-7	many
CASRSWASGSYEQYF	TRBV25-1	TRBJ2-7	once
CASSSHDYRGLGSPLHF	TRBV7-9	TRBJ1-6	NA
CSVGEEQLTDTQYF	TRBV29-1	TRBJ2-3	medium-sized
CASSEQLTIRGYGDTQYF	TRBV25-1	TRBJ2-3	many
CACPGTSGSPLHF	TRBV30	TRBJ1-6	few
CASSPANSGANVLTF	TRBV5-4	TRBJ2-6	many
CASTSGAAGSTDTQYF	TRBV12-3/TRBV12-4	TRBJ2-3	many
CASSDRLVASRGSPLHF	TRBV7-2	TRBJ1-6	medium-sized
CASSAANTEAFF	TRBV18	TRBJ1-1	medium-sized
CASSPPYASDSSYEQYF	TRBV28	TRBJ2-7	many
CASSPGGEKKLFF	TRBV11-2	TRBJ1-4	medium-sized
CATSSTGGSYEQYF	TRBV15	TRBJ2-7	many
CASSLWMSSGANVLTF	TRBV5-5	TRBJ2-6	medium-sized
CASSLLAGGSSEQYF	TRBV12-3/TRBV12-4	TRBJ2-7	few
CASSLSVGASYEQYF	TRBV7-2	TRBJ2-7	many
CASSSTGTGRAWPTDTQYF	TRBV12-3/TRBV12-4	TRBJ2-3	many
CASSPTRWGGSHEQYF	TRBV3-1	TRBJ2-7	many
CASSEEVETGTAPFF	TRBV2	TRBJ1-1	NA
CASKPLYLSGNTIYF	TRBV28	TRBJ1-3	many
CASIPAGLARDTQYF	TRBV2	TRBJ2-3	medium-sized
CASSVLAAFTDTQYF	TRBV7-9	TRBJ2-3	NA
CSVGTEETQYF	TRBV20-1	TRBJ2-5	NA
CSAGDAAYEQYF	TRBV29-1	TRBJ2-7	many
CASRGPGGDTQYF	TRBV11-2	TRBJ2-3	many
CASSKGLVGGSGEQFF	TRBV5-1	TRBJ2-1	many
CASSLDPSTANYEQYF	TRBV5-1	TRBJ2-7	few
CASSLGLAGGTDTQYF	TRBV11-2	TRBJ2-3	NA
CASSTGLAGDREQYF	TRBV19	TRBJ2-7	NA
CASSLSGTRDTQYF	TRBV7-2	TRBJ2-3	NA
CASSPAYEQYF	TRBV7-2	TRBJ2-7	many
CAISEFLALTNEQFF	TRBV10-3	TRBJ2-1	many
CASSLHWGGGTGELFF	TRBV12-3/TRBV12-4	TRBJ2-2	many
CASKQGLAVYNEQFF	TRBV6-2/TRBV6-3	TRBJ2-1	many
CASSLVRITTDTQYF	TRBV28	TRBJ2-3	many
CASSSYGAEMSNQPQHF	TRBV28	TRBJ1-5	medium-sized
CASSPRTDYNEQFF	TRBV5-1	TRBJ2-1	many
CAGKSGTGTSPLHF	TRBV4-2	TRBJ1-6	NA
CASKGWSYGYTF	TRBV19	TRBJ1-2	many
CASSLEWLFNEQFF	TRBV7-2	TRBJ2-1	many
CASSYSARGNQPQHF	TRBV6-6	TRBJ1-5	medium-sized
CASSSGRGSSYNEQFF	TRBV5-6	TRBJ2-1	medium-sized
CASSPTGSPNQPQHF	TRBV19	TRBJ1-5	many
CATSIDRGDTQYF	TRBV15	TRBJ2-3	medium-sized
CASSPEGVTGANVLTF	TRBV4-2	TRBJ2-6	many
CSARDPFQPQHF	TRBV20-1	TRBJ1-5	NA